These T cell receptor beta chains were read from a single sample in a study of T-cell memory formation after mild COVID-19. TCRdb reanalysed the 5' RACE reads using MiXCR and keeps one entry per CDR3 protein. The table lists 250,000 to 300,000 distinct CDR3 sequences, roughly 18% of them singletons, with under 30% in the top ten. Sequencing input: PBMCs or a T cell subset sorted from them (not recorded which). The receptors here all came from a man aged 18-30 years who had mild COVID-19 (a few samples of this study predate the infection). Cell type and time point are not known. The CDR3 runs from the conserved cysteine through the conserved F or W. D genes are given only for firm matches. The size entry is marked missing in some rows and otherwise reads once, few, many or a size class.

v_gene	j_gene	d_gene	abundance	CDR3nt	CDR3aa
TRBV15	TRBJ2-4	-	few	TGTGCCACCAGCCGGTCTGTGGCCAAAAACATTCAGTACTTC	CATSRSVAKNIQYF
TRBV6-5	TRBJ1-6	TRBD1	-	TGTGCCAGCAGATGGACAGGGGGGGATTCACCCCTCCACTTT	CASRWTGGDSPLHF
TRBV5-6	TRBJ2-1	TRBD2	few	TGTGCCAGCAGCTTGGATGGCGGGGGGCCCTCCTACAATGAGCAGTTCTTC	CASSLDGGGPSYNEQFF
TRBV3-1	TRBJ2-3	TRBD2	few	TGTGCCAGCAGCCCGGGACTAGCGGGGGTCACAGATACGCAGTATTTT	CASSPGLAGVTDTQYF
TRBV7-2	TRBJ2-1	TRBD2	-	TGTGCCAGCAGCGGTAGCGGGGTACAGCAGTTCTTC	CASSGSGVQQFF
TRBV6-5	TRBJ1-1	TRBD1	few	TGTGCCAGCAGTGCCGGACAGGGGAGGTACACTGAAGCTTTCTTT	CASSAGQGRYTEAFF
TRBV7-9	TRBJ2-7	-	few	TGTGCCAGCAGCCTACACGACGGGCCCTACGAGCAGTACTTC	CASSLHDGPYEQYF
TRBV5-1	TRBJ2-7	-	-	TGCGCCAGCAGCAGAACCTTAAGCTACGAGCAGTACTTC	CASSRTLSYEQYF
TRBV7-2	TRBJ1-3	-	-	TGTGCCAGCAGCCCCTCCCCCGGGGGCACCACCATATATTTT	CASSPSPGGTTIYF
TRBV9	TRBJ1-1	-	-	TGTGCCAGCAGCACGGGAATTCGGGACACTGAAGCTTTCTTT	CASSTGIRDTEAFF
TRBV5-1	TRBJ2-3	-	many	TGCGCCAGCAGGCTAGCGCAGGATACGCAGTATTTT	CASRLAQDTQYF
TRBV29-1	TRBJ1-2	-	few	TGCAGCGGGGGCTGGGGCAACTATGGCTACACCTTC	CSGGWGNYGYTF
TRBV6-6	TRBJ2-3	TRBD2	few	TGTGCCAGCAGTTTCCTACTAACTAGCGGGGGTGGAACAGATACGCAGTATTTT	CASSFLLTSGGGTDTQYF
TRBV7-9	TRBJ2-7	-	-	TGTGCCAGCAGCCGGACCTCCTACGAGCAGTACTTC	CASSRTSYEQYF
TRBV5-1	TRBJ2-1	-	few	TGCGCCAGCGCAAAGGATAGGACTTACAATGAGCAGTTCTTC	CASAKDRTYNEQFF
TRBV7-8	TRBJ2-2	-	-	TGTGCCAGCAGCTATGGTCGTGAAATGGGGACCGGGGAGCTGTTTTTT	CASSYGREMGTGELFF
TRBV20-1	TRBJ2-5	-	-	TGCAGTGCTGGCACGGGACTTACAATGCGGGAGACCCAGTACTTC	CSAGTGLTMRETQYF
TRBV14	TRBJ1-1	-	-	TGTGCCAGCAGCCCTGCAGACAGGAACACTGAAGCTTTCTTT	CASSPADRNTEAFF
TRBV7-9	TRBJ2-2	-	-	TGTGCCAGCAGCCCTCGGAACACCGGGGAGCTGTTTTTT	CASSPRNTGELFF
TRBV7-9	TRBJ2-7	-	-	TGTGCCAGCAGCTTTGAGAGCTCCTACGAGCAGTACTTC	CASSFESSYEQYF
TRBV5-1	TRBJ1-2	-	few	TGCGCCAGCAGCTTGGCCCAATTGACGGGTGGCTACACCTTC	CASSLAQLTGGYTF
TRBV20-1	TRBJ2-3	-	few	TGCAGTGCTAGATCCCTCGGGACCCTAGAAACAGATACGCAGTATTTT	CSARSLGTLETDTQYF
TRBV30	TRBJ1-6	TRBD1	-	TGTGCCTGGAGTGTACTAACAGGGGATTCACCCCTCCACTTT	CAWSVLTGDSPLHF
TRBV20-1	TRBJ2-3	-	-	TGCAGTGCTAGAAATCCGGGACGCCGAAGGGGCACAGATACGCAGTATTTT	CSARNPGRRRGTDTQYF
TRBV29-1	TRBJ2-5	-	-	TGCAGCGTTGATGGCTTTACGGCTCAAGAGACCCAGTACTTC	CSVDGFTAQETQYF
TRBV7-3	TRBJ2-2	TRBD1	few	TGTGCCAGCAGCTTAGTTTTTGCTCCGGGACAGGGGACCGGGGAGCTGTTTTTT	CASSLVFAPGQGTGELFF
TRBV27	TRBJ2-5	-	-	TGTGCCAGCACTCCCCTGGGTGGGGCCGGAAAGGGAGAGACCCAGTACTTC	CASTPLGGAGKGETQYF
TRBV5-1	TRBJ2-7	-	-	TGCGCCAGCAGCTTGGCCTCAGGGATCATCTACGAGCAGTACTTC	CASSLASGIIYEQYF
TRBV5-1	TRBJ2-7	TRBD1	few	TGCGCCAGCAGCTTCCCGGGACAGGGGTTCAAGCAGTACTTC	CASSFPGQGFKQYF
TRBV20-1	TRBJ1-2	-	-	TGCAGTGCAGGACGGACAGCGGACACTGGAGGCTACACCTTC	CSAGRTADTGGYTF
TRBV6-2/TRBV6-3	TRBJ2-1	-	few	TGTGCCAGCAGTCCCTTGGTGGGGGAGATCAATGAGCAGTTCTTC	CASSPLVGEINEQFF
TRBV5-1	TRBJ2-1	-	few	TGCGCCAGCACCGCCACGGGAAATGAGCAGTTCTTC	CASTATGNEQFF
TRBV20-1	TRBJ2-1	-	-	TGCAGTGCTAGAGATCTGAGGTCCCCCAATGAGCAGTTCTTC	CSARDLRSPNEQFF
TRBV6-5	TRBJ2-7	-	-	TGTGCCAGCACAACAGAGCAGTACTTC	CASTTEQYF
TRBV3-1	TRBJ2-1	TRBD2	few	TGTGCCAGCAGCGAACGGACTAGCGGGGCTTACAATGAGCAGTTCTTC	CASSERTSGAYNEQFF
TRBV7-3	TRBJ1-3	-	-	TGTGCCAGCAGCTTAGCAGGCTCTGGAAACACCATATATTTT	CASSLAGSGNTIYF
TRBV12-3/TRBV12-4	TRBJ1-1	-	-	TGTGCCAGCAGCCTGGGGACGGTAAAGGTGACTGAAGCTTTCTTT	CASSLGTVKVTEAFF
TRBV20-1	TRBJ1-1	-	many	TGCAGTGCTAGACAGAGAAGAGAAGCTTTCTTT	CSARQRREAFF
TRBV5-1	TRBJ2-3	TRBD2	-	TGCGCCAGCAGCTTGGATGTGGGGGGGAGAGATACGCAGTATTTT	CASSLDVGGRDTQYF
TRBV5-1	TRBJ1-5	-	-	TGCGCCAGCAGCCGCTGGACCGGGAGCAATCAGCCCCAGCATTTT	CASSRWTGSNQPQHF
TRBV4-1	TRBJ1-6	-	many	TGCGCCAGCAGCCATGCCGACTGGAATAATTCACCCCTCCACTTT	CASSHADWNNSPLHF
TRBV12-3/TRBV12-4	TRBJ1-4	TRBD1	few	TGTGCCAGCAGTCCCCTTACGGCAGGGGGAAGTAAACTGTTTTTT	CASSPLTAGGSKLFF
TRBV4-1	TRBJ1-1	TRBD1	-	TGCGCCAGCAGCCGACAGGGGGGGCCTAATTCTGAAGCTTTCTTT	CASSRQGGPNSEAFF
TRBV14	TRBJ2-7	-	few	TGTGCCAGCAGCCAAAACAAGGGGGGCCAATCCTACGAGCAGTACTTC	CASSQNKGGQSYEQYF